This T cell receptor beta chain stems from a study of siplizumab effects on memory and regulatory T cells. General study findings and limits: In unstimulated cells, naive T cells appeared more diverse than memory T cells and seemed major alloresponse contributors. Solely a minor proportion of alloreactive clones could be assigned to unstimulated subsets. Siplizumab, the agent tested, significantly reduced alloreactive sequences traceable to unstimulated CD4+ memory cells.

Concerning this clone: What it binds is unknown. A junction end diverges from the germline sequence, so it may reflect a read error.

Clones were read by immunoSEQ multiplex PCR, and TCRdb kept only the in-frame ones, dropping some. The top ten hold over 1.5% of the sample, which has tens of thousands of clones, 87% seen once. This CDR3 is 8 amino acids long. The germline V gene encodes CDR1 KGHSH and CDR2 LQKENI. The sequence derives from a human donor in good health. Sequencing input: Tregs sorted from blood. The chain is built from TRBV18 and TRBJ1-2; D is unclear. The CDR3 protein is CASSPHSF. The DNA of the CDR3 is TGTGCCAGCTCACCACACTCCTTC.